The 7 T cell receptor beta chains below come from one sample, sequenced in a study of T-cell memory formation after mild COVID-19. TCRdb analysed the 5' RACE reads with MiXCR anew, one entry per CDR3 protein. The sample shows roughly 600,000 distinct CDR3 sequences, 18% of them seen only once. Sequencing used PBMCs or a T cell subset sorted from them (not recorded which). These receptors were taken from an adult woman who had mild COVID-19 (a few samples of this study predate the infection). Cell type and time point are not known.

This clonotype was counted many times. This chain joins TRBV5-1 and TRBJ2-1; 8 bases match TRBD2. The CDR3 has 15 residues. From germline, CDR1 is SGHRS and CDR2 YFSETQ. The V gene end was trimmed by 1 base and the J gene end by 7 bases; junction bases not matched to a gene: 7. CDR3 residues: CASSLRAGAWNEQFF. The CDR3 nucleotides are TGCGCCAGCAGCTTGAGAGCGGGAGCTTGGAATGAGCAGTTCTTC.

This clonotype was picked up a small number of times. The limits of the CDR3 on the DNA are not certain, so only TCRdb's listed CDR3 is given. The V call is TRBV20-1, the J call TRBJ2-3; TRBD1, the table's D call, lacks a check against the DNA. CDR1 is DFQATT, CDR2 SNEGSKA, per germline (reference sequence). The CDR3 comprises 15 residues, both ends counted. The CDR3 reads CSARFGPGRTDTQYF.

There are a few counts of this clonotype. The chain is built from TRBV12-3 or TRBV12-4 and TRBJ2-7, with 8 positions matching TRBD1. The CDR3 spans 14 residues. The junction had 10 bases not matched to a gene; V was cut back by 10 bases and J by 2 bases. In DNA, the CDR3 is TGTGCCATACCACCGGGACAGGACCCCTACGAGCAGTACTTC. It is translated as CAIPPGQDPYEQYF.

This clonotype was recorded a few times. The chain carries TRBV5-1 and TRBJ2-3; no definite D call. V was clipped by 4 bases and J by 6 bases, with 15 bases between them. The CDR3 extends over 14 amino acids. Germline assignment: CDR1 SGHRS and CDR2 YFSETQ. This chain's CDR3 is CASSLESPGDTQYF. Here the CDR3 DNA reads TGCGCCAGCAGCCTTGAGTCCCCGGGCGATACGCAGTATTTT.

V gene TRBV30 combines with J gene TRBJ2-3; D is unclear. Germline loops: CDR1 GTSNPN, CDR2 SVGIG (reference sequence). The CDR3 extends over 11 amino acids. V was pared by 4 bases and J by 6 bases, with 8 bases between. The CDR3 here is CAWTDRDTQYF. CDR3 DNA: TGTGCCTGGACTGACCGGGATACGCAGTATTTT.

The DNA of the CDR3 is TGTGCCAGCAACATGGGACAGGGGGCGCGCAATGAGCAGTTCTTC. It specifies CASNMGQGARNEQFF. V and J are TRBV6-1 and TRBJ2-1; TRBD1 matches at 12 bases. Germline V gene sequence: CDR1 MNHNS, CDR2 SASEGT. Losses at the gene ends were 7 bases for V and 6 bases for J; bases not matched to a gene: 7. CDR3 length: 15 amino acids.

The chain joins TRBV18 to TRBJ1-2; no reliable D call. V lost 0 bases and J lost 0, with 8 bases in between. Germline assignment: CDR1 KGHSH and CDR2 LQKENI. This CDR3 spans 15 amino acids. The CDR3 DNA sequence: TGTGCCAGCTCACCACCCCCGCCTTCTAACTATGGCTACACCTTC. Residues: CASSPPPPSNYGYTF.